This T cell receptor (beta chain) was obtained from a study of beta chain features in type 1 diabetes. General study findings and limits: The question of HLA type influencing TCRB rearrangement was one that remained unresolved here. It was among patients, rather than healthy donors, that naive, central memory and Treg TCRB repertoires appeared more similar.

Populations obtained by sorting all exceeded 95% purity. This CDR3 region has 15 residues. V lost 2 bases to trimming and J lost 0 bases, with 12 bases between them. Per germline, CDR1 SGHRS and CDR2 YFSETQ. All of the isolated RNA was reverse transcribed, so expressed TCRB transcripts were sequenced. Some clones are missing from TCRdb's copy, which holds only in-frame ones; the method was immunoSEQ multiplex PCR. Counted here are roughly 400,000 clones, about 15% occurring once; the ten biggest clones make up under 0.04%. Regarding this clone: Its antigen is undetermined.

The chain joins TRBV5-1 to TRBJ2-7; D may be TRBD1 (6 bases). Sequenced: naive CD4+ T cells from blood. The receptor was derived from a man younger than 45 in good health. The CDR3 DNA is TGCGCCAGCAGCTTAAGCCCAGGGGACTCCTACGAGCAGTACTTC. Amino acid sequence: CASSLSPGDSYEQYF. The full variable domain, rest sourced from reference TRBV5-1 and TRBJ2-7, is KAGVTQTPRYLIKTRGQQVTLSCSPISGHRSVSWYQQTPGQGLQFLFEYFSETQRNKGNFPGRFSGRQFSNSRSEMNVSTLELGDSALYLCASSLSPGDSYEQYFGPGTRLTVT.